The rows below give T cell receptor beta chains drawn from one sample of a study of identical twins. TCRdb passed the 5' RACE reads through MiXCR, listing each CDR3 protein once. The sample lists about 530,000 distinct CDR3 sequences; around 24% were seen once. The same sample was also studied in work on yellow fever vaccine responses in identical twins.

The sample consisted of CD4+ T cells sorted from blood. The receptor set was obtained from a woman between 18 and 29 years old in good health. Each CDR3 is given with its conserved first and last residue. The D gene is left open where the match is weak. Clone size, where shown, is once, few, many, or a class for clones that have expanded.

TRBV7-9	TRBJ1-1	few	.	CASSLRGVAEAFF	TGTGCCAGCAGCTTAAGAGGGGTCGCTGAAGCTTTCTTT
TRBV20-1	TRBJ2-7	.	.	CSASGGVGVWEQYF	TGCAGTGCTAGTGGGGGAGTAGGAGTGTGGGAGCAGTACTTC
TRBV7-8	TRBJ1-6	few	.	CASSRDDSYNSPLHF	TGTGCCAGCAGCCGAGACGATTCCTATAATTCACCCCTCCACTTT
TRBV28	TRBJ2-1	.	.	CASSLPLYNEQFF	TGTGCCAGCAGTTTACCTTTGTACAATGAGCAGTTCTTC
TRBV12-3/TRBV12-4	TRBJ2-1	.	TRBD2	CASNLRLAGRREQFF	TGTGCCAGCAACTTAAGACTAGCGGGGCGGCGGGAGCAGTTCTTC
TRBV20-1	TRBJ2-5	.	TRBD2	CSARTSTQETQYF	TGCAGTGCGCGGACTAGTACCCAAGAGACCCAGTACTTC
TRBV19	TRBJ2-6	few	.	CASSTIEAGANVLTF	TGTGCCAGTTCAACTATCGAGGCGGGGGCCAACGTCCTGACTTTC
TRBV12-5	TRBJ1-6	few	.	CASERGNDNSPLHF	TGTGCTAGTGAAAGAGGGAACGATAATTCACCCCTCCACTTT
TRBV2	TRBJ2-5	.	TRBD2	CASSQGTSKQETQYF	TGTGCCAGCAGTCAAGGGACTAGCAAACAAGAGACCCAGTACTTC
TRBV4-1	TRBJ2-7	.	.	CASGAGAYEQYF	TGCGCCAGCGGGGCAGGGGCCTACGAGCAGTACTTC
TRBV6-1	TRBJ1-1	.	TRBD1	CASSRTGGNTEAFF	TGTGCCAGCAGTCGGACAGGGGGTAACACTGAAGCTTTCTTT
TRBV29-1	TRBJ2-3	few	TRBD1	CSVRSLGTGSDTQYF	TGCAGCGTCCGAAGTTTGGGGACAGGGTCCGATACGCAGTATTTT
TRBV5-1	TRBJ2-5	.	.	CASSNDRIQETQYF	TGCGCCAGCAGCAACGACAGAATCCAAGAGACCCAGTACTTC
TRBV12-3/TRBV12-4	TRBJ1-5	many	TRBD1	CASSWTGNQPQHF	TGCGCCAGCAGCTGGACAGGGAATCAGCCCCAGCATTTT
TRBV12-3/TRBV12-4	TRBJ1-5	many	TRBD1	CASSLEGASQPQHF	TGTGCCAGCAGTTTAGAGGGGGCTAGTCAGCCCCAGCATTTT
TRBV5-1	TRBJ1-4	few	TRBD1	CASRRTGRDEKLFF	TGCGCCAGCAGGCGGACAGGGAGAGATGAAAAACTGTTTTTT
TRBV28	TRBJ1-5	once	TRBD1	CASSLSRGQGAGQPQHF	TGTGCCAGCAGTTTATCCCGGGGGCAGGGGGCGGGTCAGCCCCAGCATTTT
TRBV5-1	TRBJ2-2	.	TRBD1	CASSLGDRTSTGELFF	TGCGCCAGCAGCTTGGGGGACAGGACTTCCACCGGGGAGCTGTTTTTT
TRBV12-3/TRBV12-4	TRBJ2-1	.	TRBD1	CASSLNRGSGTEQFF	TGTGCCAGCAGTTTAAACAGGGGTTCGGGCACTGAGCAGTTCTTC
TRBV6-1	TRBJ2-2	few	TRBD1	CASSAGLGQGAVGELFF	TGTGCCAGCAGCGCAGGCTTGGGACAGGGGGCGGTCGGGGAGCTGTTTTTT
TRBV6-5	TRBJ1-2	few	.	CASSSITREPGGYTF	TGTGCCAGCAGTTCCATTACCCGGGAGCCCGGTGGCTACACCTTC
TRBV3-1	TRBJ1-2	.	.	CASSPGGLYGYTF	TGTGCCAGCAGCCCCGGCGGTCTCTATGGCTACACCTTC
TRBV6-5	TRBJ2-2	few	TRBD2	CASSWAAGGPGELFF	TGTGCCAGCAGTTGGGCAGCGGGGGGGCCCGGGGAGCTGTTTTTT
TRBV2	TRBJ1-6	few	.	CASTAGPNSPLHF	TGTGCCAGCACAGCAGGGCCTAATTCACCCCTCCACTTT
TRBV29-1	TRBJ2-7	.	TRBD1	CSVARDRGGGYEQYF	TGCAGCGTTGCGAGGGACAGGGGAGGGGGATACGAGCAGTACTTC
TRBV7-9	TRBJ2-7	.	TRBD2	CASTHGEGTSSYEQYF	TGTGCCAGCACCCACGGGGAGGGGACTAGCTCCTACGAGCAGTACTTC
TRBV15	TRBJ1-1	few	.	CATSLSMNTEAFF	TGTGCCACCTCCCTGAGTATGAACACTGAAGCTTTCTTT
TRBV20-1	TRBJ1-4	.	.	CSARVGGTNEKLFF	TGCAGTGCTAGAGTGGGGGGGACTAATGAAAAACTGTTTTTT
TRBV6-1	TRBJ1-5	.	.	CASSTSWKDSNQPQHF	TGTGCCAGCAGCACCTCGTGGAAGGATAGCAATCAGCCCCAGCATTTT
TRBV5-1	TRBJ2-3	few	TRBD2	CASSLGLAGTADTQYF	TGCGCCAGCAGCTTGGGGCTAGCGGGGACGGCAGATACGCAGTATTTT
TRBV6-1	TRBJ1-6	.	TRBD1	CASSAGQGRYNSPLHF	TGTGCCAGCAGTGCCGGACAGGGAAGGTATAATTCACCCCTCCACTTT
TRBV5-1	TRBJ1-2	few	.	CASSLPANYGYTF	TGCGCCAGCAGCCTACCAGCTAACTATGGCTACACCTTC
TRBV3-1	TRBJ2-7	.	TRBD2	CASSQVAGDEQYF	TGTGCCAGCAGCCAAGTAGCGGGGGACGAGCAGTACTTC
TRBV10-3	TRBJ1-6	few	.	CAIRKGTNSPLHF	TGTGCCATCAGGAAGGGGACTAATTCACCCCTCCACTTT
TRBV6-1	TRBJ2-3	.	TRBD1	CASSRDRSRTDTQYF	TGTGCCAGCAGCCGGGACAGGAGCCGGACAGATACGCAGTATTTT
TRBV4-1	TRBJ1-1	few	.	CASSHYRGEAFF	TGCGCCAGCAGCCACTACAGAGGTGAAGCTTTCTTT
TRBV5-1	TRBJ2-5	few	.	CASSLGSRQETQYF	TGCGCCAGCAGCTTGGGCAGCAGGCAAGAGACCCAGTACTTC
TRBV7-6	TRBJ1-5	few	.	CASSLAAGIFGQPQHF	TGTGCCAGCAGCTTAGCGGCCGGGATCTTCGGTCAGCCCCAGCATTTT
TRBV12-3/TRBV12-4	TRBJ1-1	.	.	CASSFSNGLNTEAFF	TGTGCCAGCAGTTTTAGTAACGGACTGAACACTGAAGCTTTCTTT
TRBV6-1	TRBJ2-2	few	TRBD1	CASVTGGANTGELFF	TGTGCCAGCGTGACAGGGGGCGCGAACACCGGGGAGCTGTTTTTT
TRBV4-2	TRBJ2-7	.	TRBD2	CASSQVSAGGNYEQYF	TGTGCCAGCAGCCAAGTCTCGGCGGGAGGCAACTACGAGCAGTACTTC
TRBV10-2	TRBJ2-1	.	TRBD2	CASSELAGGVNEQFF	TGCGCCAGCAGTGAATTAGCGGGGGGTGTAAATGAGCAGTTCTTC
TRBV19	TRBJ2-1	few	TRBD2	CASSTLLAGHNEQFF	TGTGCCAGTAGTACTCTTCTAGCGGGTCACAATGAGCAGTTCTTC
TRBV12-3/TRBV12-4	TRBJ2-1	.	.	CASSLIPGGEQFF	TGTGCCAGCAGTTTAATCCCGGGCGGGGAGCAGTTCTTC
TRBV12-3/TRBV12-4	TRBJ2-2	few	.	CASTITGELFF	TGTGCCAGCACCATCACCGGGGAGCTGTTTTTT